These T cell receptor beta chains were read from a single sample in a study of CD8 T cells in Susac syndrome. TCRdb fed the immunoSEQ multiplex PCR reads into MiXCR, producing one record per CDR3 protein. The data contain approximately 170,000 distinct CDR3 sequences, approximately 90% of them singletons. The sequenced sample consisted of CD4+ T cells from PBMCs. These receptors were obtained from a human donor in good health. Each CDR3 is given with its conserved first and last residue. D genes are given only for firm matches. Clone size is shown for a subset of rows, as once, few, many or a class of expanded clone.

v_call	j_call	d_call	clone_size	cdr3_aa	cdr3_nt
TRBV28	TRBJ1-1	TRBD1	once	CASPGQGRTEAFF	TGTGCCAGCCCGGGACAGGGAAGGACTGAAGCTTTCTTT
TRBV3-1	TRBJ2-5	-	once	CASSPNWRAETQYF	TGTGCCAGCAGCCCCAATTGGAGGGCAGAGACCCAGTACTTC
TRBV7-9	TRBJ1-1	-	-	CASSFLAYRDFRAFF	TGTGCCAGCAGCTTTTTAGCATACAGGGACTTTAGAGCTTTCTTT
TRBV29-1	TRBJ1-1	TRBD1	-	CSVRLTGLGTEAFF	TGCAGCGTCAGATTGACAGGGCTCGGCACTGAAGCTTTCTTT
TRBV9	TRBJ2-7	-	-	CASSPGPGRNYEQYF	TGTGCCAGCAGCCCGGGGCCGGGACGGAACTACGAGCAGTACTTC
TRBV20-1	TRBJ1-6	-	-	CSARTAYNSPLHF	TGCAGTGCTAGGACGGCGTATAATTCACCCCTCCACTTT
TRBV5-1	TRBJ1-6	TRBD1	-	CASSTGTDPPLHF	TGCGCCAGCAGCACCGGGACAGACCCACCCCTCCACTTT
TRBV2	TRBJ2-1	-	-	CASSEGGLESYNEQFF	TGTGCCAGCAGTGAAGGGGGCCTAGAGTCCTACAATGAGCAGTTCTTC
TRBV7-2	TRBJ2-5	TRBD1	-	CASSLDRGRETQYF	TGTGCCAGCAGCTTAGACAGGGGGCGAGAGACCCAGTACTTC
TRBV28	TRBJ1-2	TRBD1	-	CASNPGQGLYYGYTF	TGTGCCAGCAACCCCGGACAGGGCCTATACTATGGCTACACCTTC
TRBV7-9	TRBJ2-1	-	-	CASSSQADEQFF	TGTGCCAGCAGCTCGCAAGCGGATGAGCAGTTCTTC
TRBV7-2	TRBJ2-1	-	-	CASSFGGGYWVSDEQFF	TGTGCCAGCAGCTTTGGAGGGGGCTACTGGGTTAGCGATGAGCAGTTCTTC
TRBV19	TRBJ2-3	-	-	CASSRQSTDTQYF	TGTGCCAGTAGTCGCCAGAGCACAGATACGCAGTATTTT
TRBV18	TRBJ2-3	-	-	CASSPDRHPITDTQYF	TGTGCCAGCTCACCTGACCGGCACCCGATCACAGATACGCAGTATTTT
TRBV29-1	TRBJ2-3	-	-	CSVGFGGSTDTQYF	TGCAGCGTTGGATTCGGCGGGAGCACAGATACGCAGTATTTT
TRBV18	TRBJ2-1	-	-	CASSPTIGGHEQFF	TGTGCCAGCTCACCGACGATAGGGGGGCATGAGCAGTTCTTC
TRBV11-2	TRBJ2-2	TRBD2	-	CASSQTSGGSGGTGELFF	TGTGCCAGCAGCCAGACTAGCGGGGGCTCAGGAGGCACCGGGGAGCTGTTTTTT
TRBV7-2	TRBJ2-2	TRBD2	-	CASSFSPSGGNTGELFF	TGTGCCAGCAGCTTCTCCCCTAGCGGGGGTAACACCGGGGAGCTGTTTTTT
TRBV20-1	TRBJ2-1	-	-	CSARGSTYNEQFF	TGCAGTGCTAGAGGCAGCACCTACAATGAGCAGTTCTTC
TRBV6-2/TRBV6-3	TRBJ1-2	-	-	CASSQPPVSYGYTF	TGTGCCAGCAGTCAGCCACCAGTGTCCTATGGCTACACCTTC
TRBV2	TRBJ2-5	-	few	CASSEETQYF	TGTGCCAGCAGTGAGGAGACCCAGTACTTC
TRBV5-1	TRBJ1-1	-	-	CASSSLGQPTSEPFF	TGCGCCAGCAGCTCGCTTGGACAGCCAACCTCTGAACCTTTCTTT
TRBV30	TRBJ2-3	TRBD1	-	CAWTRTGGADTQYF	TGTGCCTGGACACGGACAGGGGGGGCAGATACGCAGTATTTT
TRBV2	TRBJ2-1	-	-	CASTPSTGEQFF	TGTGCCAGTACTCCCTCCACAGGGGAGCAGTTCTTC
TRBV20-1	TRBJ2-7	TRBD2	once	CSARDALAGGEQYF	TGCAGTGCTAGAGATGCGCTAGCGGGAGGAGAGCAGTACTTC
TRBV6-5	TRBJ2-3	-	-	CASRGGTFTDTQYF	TGTGCCAGCAGGGGGGGCACCTTCACAGATACGCAGTATTTT
TRBV12-3/TRBV12-4	TRBJ1-5	-	-	CASSATPYSNQPQHF	TGTGCCAGCAGTGCAACCCCATATAGCAATCAGCCCCAGCATTTT
TRBV28	TRBJ2-1	-	-	CASSLSAGASSYNEQFF	TGTGCCAGCAGTTTATCGGCAGGGGCGAGCTCCTACAATGAGCAGTTCTTC